These 7 T cell receptor beta chains were all obtained from the same sample, sequenced in a study of cytomegalovirus exposure and HLA in healthy donors. A multiplex PCR was run with 60 Vbeta primers and 13 Jbeta primers. Generated by immunoSEQ multiplex PCR, the TCRdb table keeps only in-frame clones and is missing some. Here the sample spans about 98,000 clones, about 70% being singletons. The sequencing sample was made of PBMCs. These TCRs come from a female donor in good health and CMV-seronegative.

This rearrangement joins TRBV7-9 to TRBJ2-5; TRBD2 matches at 10 bases. The germline V gene encodes CDR1 SEHNR and CDR2 FQNEAQ (reference sequence). The CDR3 extends over 13 amino acids. Trimming took 11 bases from V and 5 from J; bases not matched to a gene: 8. This chain's CDR3 is CAGEAGGKETQYF. The CDR3 DNA sequence: TGTGCCGGGGAAGCGGGAGGGAAGGAGACCCAGTACTTC.

This clone was found a few times. The CDR3 DNA is TGTGCAAGTCGCTTAGCCACAACAGGTCGAAGCACAGATACGCAGTATTTT. This codes for CASRLATTGRSTDTQYF. The rearrangement joins TRBV12-2 to TRBJ2-3; TRBD1 was called by the table and not checked on the DNA. TRBV12-2 is a recognized pseudogene. The CDR3 sequence is 17 residues long.

Here the CDR3 reads CATQTSGRNEQFF. DNA for the CDR3: TGTGCCACCCAGACTAGCGGGAGAAATGAGCAGTTCTTC. V is TRBV15 and J is TRBJ2-1, with TRBD2 matching over 12 bases. J lost 7 bases, V lost 8 bases, and 3 bases had no gene match. CDR1 and CDR2 (germline): LNHNV, YYDKDF (reference sequence). The CDR3 covers 13 residues.

V gene TRBV5-1 combines with J gene TRBJ2-7; D not certain. The CDR3 has 14 amino acids. Trimming took 0 bases from V and 0 from J, leaving 7 bases between them. The V gene's germline CDR1 is SGHRS and CDR2 YFSETQ. The CDR3 sequence: CASSLVLSSYEQYF. In nucleotides, the CDR3 is TGCGCCAGCAGCTTGGTCCTCAGCTCCTACGAGCAGTACTTC.

The rearrangement joins TRBV27 to TRBJ2-3; TRBD2 might be the D (6 bases). The CDR3 sequence is 14 residues long. Germline assignment: CDR1 MNHEY and CDR2 SMNVEV (reference sequence). V was pared by 4 bases and J by 8 bases, with 16 bases between. The CDR3 sequence is CASSSQRAYATQYF. The CDR3 nucleotides are TGTGCCAGCAGTTCTCAGCGGGCTTATGCTACGCAGTATTTT.

The chain recombines TRBV2 with TRBJ2-1, with 7 bases aligning to TRBD2. Germline CDR1 and CDR2: SNHLY and FYNNEI. This CDR3 spans 14 amino acids. The V gene end was trimmed by 4 bases and the J gene end by 0 bases; junction bases not matched to a gene: 0. DNA for the CDR3: TGTGCCAGCAGTGGCGGGAGCTCCTACAATGAGCAGTTCTTC. This translates into CASSGGSSYNEQFF.

For the CDR3, the DNA is TGTGCCAGCTCACCTGCGGGACAGGGTAGTCGGGATGGCTACACCTTC. Protein sequence: CASSPAGQGSRDGYTF. V gene TRBV18 combines with J gene TRBJ1-2; 9 bases map to TRBD1. CDR1 is KGHSH, CDR2 LQKENI, per germline. The V and J ends lost 3 bases and 6 bases, in that order; junction bases with no gene match: 11. The length of the CDR3 is 16 residues.